The rows below give T cell receptor beta chains drawn from one sample of a study of T-cell memory formation after mild COVID-19. One entry per CDR3 protein, called by TCRdb with MiXCR from the 5' RACE reads. This table holds around 34,000 distinct CDR3 sequences, approximately 8.3% found once. Sequenced sample: PBMCs or a T cell subset sorted from them (not recorded which). The source is a man between 18 and 29 years old who had mild COVID-19 (a few samples of this study predate the infection). Cell type and time point are not known. CDR3s leave out the opening cysteine and the closing phenylalanine or tryptophan. Each record gives: D gene, V gene, J gene, CDR3 length, CDR3 protein. The D gene is left open where the match is weak.

D: TRBD2
V: TRBV5-1
J: TRBJ2-3
length: 15
CDR3: ASSRTSGGSNTDTQY

D: TRBD1
V: TRBV12-3/TRBV12-4
J: TRBJ1-1
length: 11
CDR3: ASSLTGETEAF

D: NA
V: TRBV7-3
J: TRBJ2-3
length: 13
CDR3: ASSLNRASTDTQY

D: TRBD2
V: TRBV9
J: TRBJ2-1
length: 15
CDR3: ASSPGTSGGDYNEQF

D: TRBD1
V: TRBV7-2
J: TRBJ1-5
length: 13
CDR3: ASADRAHSNQPQH

D: TRBD1
V: TRBV24-1
J: TRBJ2-1
length: 10
CDR3: ATSDLVQGWF

D: NA
V: TRBV5-6
J: TRBJ1-2
length: 12
CDR3: ASSLALANYGYT

D: NA
V: TRBV15
J: TRBJ2-3
length: 10
CDR3: ATSRTGDTQY

D: NA
V: TRBV6-1
J: TRBJ2-3
length: 10
CDR3: ASSERSGTQY

D: NA
V: TRBV5-5
J: TRBJ1-6
length: 12
CDR3: ASSWGSYNSPLH

D: NA
V: TRBV6-2/TRBV6-3
J: TRBJ1-2
length: 13
CDR3: ASSKTLQGAYGYT

D: NA
V: TRBV5-1
J: TRBJ1-4
length: 14
CDR3: ASSFGLSSTNEKLF

D: NA
V: TRBV2
J: TRBJ1-5
length: 13
CDR3: ASSDDRTGTQPQH

D: NA
V: TRBV7-2
J: TRBJ1-5
length: 14
CDR3: ASSPVPGNIYQPQH

D: TRBD2
V: TRBV7-3
J: TRBJ2-3
length: 18
CDR3: ASSLTRPGTSGGSTDTQY

D: NA
V: TRBV11-2
J: TRBJ1-5
length: 12
CDR3: ASSLDGGNQPQH

D: NA
V: TRBV20-1
J: TRBJ1-1
length: 13
CDR3: SAISRADGVTEAF

D: TRBD1
V: TRBV30
J: TRBJ1-1
length: 15
CDR3: ARAPPGQIDVVTEAF

D: NA
V: TRBV24-1
J: TRBJ2-5
length: 11
CDR3: ATSDGAEETQY

D: NA
V: TRBV18
J: TRBJ1-2
length: 13
CDR3: ASSPTRGQLYGYT

D: TRBD2
V: TRBV27
J: TRBJ2-1
length: 13
CDR3: ASSRTSPGYNEQF

D: NA
V: TRBV9
J: TRBJ1-2
length: 13
CDR3: ASSVGSRSGYGYT

D: TRBD2
V: TRBV7-2
J: TRBJ2-1
length: 13
CDR3: ASSQLAGAYNEQF

D: NA
V: TRBV12-5
J: TRBJ1-5
length: 15
CDR3: ASGLVLGGGSNQPQH

D: NA
V: TRBV18
J: TRBJ1-5
length: 15
CDR3: ASSPKSGGNSNQPQH

D: TRBD2
V: TRBV5-4
J: TRBJ2-3
length: 15
CDR3: ASSMKLAGASTDTQY

D: NA
V: TRBV19
J: TRBJ2-4
length: 10
CDR3: ASGGGLGIQY

D: NA
V: TRBV9
J: TRBJ2-1
length: 13
CDR3: ASSSSSGSYNEQF

D: NA
V: TRBV5-1
J: TRBJ2-7
length: 10
CDR3: ASSLGPGEQY

D: NA
V: TRBV7-9
J: TRBJ1-1
length: 10
CDR3: ASTSGATEAF

D: NA
V: TRBV5-1
J: TRBJ2-7
length: 11
CDR3: ASSLDPSSEQY

D: NA
V: TRBV7-2
J: TRBJ1-3
length: 14
CDR3: ASSPQSSGSGNTIY

D: TRBD1
V: TRBV25-1
J: TRBJ2-5
length: 13
CDR3: ASSQPTGGGETQY

D: TRBD2
V: TRBV11-2
J: TRBJ2-6
length: 14
CDR3: ASSPGGNSGANVLT

D: NA
V: TRBV5-1
J: TRBJ2-1
length: 13
CDR3: ASGLQGGRDNEQF

D: NA
V: TRBV5-1
J: TRBJ2-6
length: 12
CDR3: ASRVFSGANVLT

D: TRBD2
V: TRBV3-1
J: TRBJ2-1
length: 16
CDR3: ASSQDRASGASYNEQF

D: NA
V: TRBV25-1
J: TRBJ2-7
length: 11
CDR3: ASSDRERDEQY

D: NA
V: TRBV28
J: TRBJ1-2
length: 12
CDR3: ASSFVAGHYGYT

D: NA
V: TRBV20-1
J: TRBJ1-2
length: 10
CDR3: SAGKRDYGYT

D: TRBD1
V: TRBV6-5
J: TRBJ2-2
length: 14
CDR3: ASSHIQGYDAGELF

D: NA
V: TRBV6-2/TRBV6-3
J: TRBJ2-3
length: 11
CDR3: ASSRRTGPPEY

D: NA
V: TRBV7-3
J: TRBJ2-3
length: 13
CDR3: ASSLAGPMRDTQY

D: NA
V: TRBV7-2
J: TRBJ2-3
length: 14
CDR3: ASSPRSGDRTDTQY

D: NA
V: TRBV20-1
J: TRBJ2-5
length: 11
CDR3: SARIGRLETQY

D: NA
V: TRBV7-9
J: TRBJ1-2
length: 12
CDR3: ASSLGSPLRGYT

D: NA
V: TRBV3-1
J: TRBJ2-4
length: 12
CDR3: ASSQEGLQNIQY

D: NA
V: TRBV10-3
J: TRBJ1-5
length: 15
CDR3: AISESEGSHFYQPQH

D: NA
V: TRBV20-1
J: TRBJ1-6
length: 14
CDR3: SARGGPSGYNSPLH

D: TRBD2
V: TRBV3-1
J: TRBJ2-3
length: 18
CDR3: ASSQGRGTTSGGAADTQY

D: NA
V: TRBV30
J: TRBJ2-6
length: 12
CDR3: AWSIRGGANVLT